This record covers a single T cell receptor (beta chain). Trimming cost V 4 bases and J 4 bases; bases outside gene matches: 7. Germline V gene sequence: CDR1 SGHRS, CDR2 YFSETQ. The CDR3 consists of 14 residues. The protocol was immunoSEQ multiplex PCR, while the TCRdb copy is restricted to in-frame clones and leaves out a portion. The sample consists of about 170,000 clones, roughly 85% of them appearing once. The sample is drawn from a study of blood T cell repertoires in COVID-19. This receptor was identified in a woman aged 80 or over with acute or convalescent COVID-19. The sequencing input was peripheral blood. This chain uses TRBV5-1 with TRBJ2-5; 7 nucleotides agree with TRBD1. For the CDR3, the DNA is TGCGCCAGCAGCCAACAGGGGCTGGGAGAGACCCAGTACTTC. It specifies CASSQQGLGETQYF.